Shown below are 22 T cell receptor delta chains from a single sample sequenced in a study of γδ T cells in repeated Plasmodium falciparum infection. Bulk repertoires came from Vgamma9/Vdelta2+ or Vdelta2-negative gammadelta T cells flow-sorted from PBMC. TCRdb re-called clones from the multiplex PCR reads using CATT. The profile shows 75,000 to 95,000 delta-chain clones, 0.85% to 1% of them singletons. The sample was gamma-delta T cells from blood. The receptors derive from a pool of human donors (malaria-infected and uninfected, not separated).

This clone was counted a few times. TCRdb shows a much larger clone's protein in place of this DNA's translation, and the two differ at residue 10, likely through a read error; the protein shown is translated from the DNA. The gene calls are TRDV1 and TRDJ1; D possibly corresponds to TRDD3 (5 bases). In the absence of a J gene in TCRdb, the DNA was matched to germline to assign it here. V lost 0 bases to trimming and J lost 3 bases, with 11 bases between them. The CDR3 totals 15 residues. CDR1 is TSWWSYY and CDR2 is QGS in the germline V gene. This chain's CDR3 is CALGELTGGADKLIF. The CDR3 DNA follows: TGTGCTCTTGGGGAACTTACCGGGGGTGCCGATAAACTCATCTTT.

This clone has just a few counts. This likely stems from a read error, as it lies one base from a far larger clone. Other DNA sequences in this specimen translate into the identical CDR3. The genes are TRDV1 and TRDJ1, with 10 bases matching TRDD3. TCRdb gives no J gene; it was assigned here by matching the DNA to germline. The CDR3 runs to 18 residues. The germline CDR1 and CDR2 sequences are TSWWSYY and QGS. In DNA, the CDR3 is TGCGCTCTTGGGGTCCCCCTCGGGGGGATACGGTTCACCGATAAACTCATCTTT. Protein sequence: CALGVPLGGIRFTDKLIF.

This clone has just a few counts. The protein given by TCRdb reflects a much larger clone and differs at residue 4 from this DNA's translation, likely from a read error; the protein shown is the DNA's translation. The chain uses TRDV2 and TRDJ1; D is possibly TRDD2 (5 bases). Assignment of the J gene here rests on matching the DNA to germline, because TCRdb gives none. The length of the CDR3 is 19 residues. Germline CDR1 reads GEAIGNYY; CDR2 reads EKD. CDR3 residues: CACGTVAATPNTSYDKLIF. The CDR3 nucleotides are TGTGCCTGTGGCACCGTCGCCGCGACCCCTAACACCTCCTACGATAAACTCATCTTT.

As for this clone: A far larger clone is only one base removed, so a read error is likely. This same CDR3 is encoded by further DNA sequences in the sample. The chain carries TRDV2 and TRDJ1, with D unclear. TCRdb offers no J gene call, so here the DNA was matched to germline to obtain one. From germline, CDR1 is GEAIGNYY and CDR2 EKD. CDR3 length equals 16 residues. CDR3 sequence (DNA): TGTGCCTGCGACACCATCGGGGTAGGACGGAACGATAAACTCATCTTT. Translated, it gives CACDTIGVGRNDKLIF.

Worth noting for this clone: Translating this DNA gives a protein that differs at residue 11 from the TCRdb one, which belongs to a much larger clone; a read error is likely, and the protein shown is this translation. The chain couples TRDV1 to TRDJ1; 11 bases line up with TRDD3. Germline assignment: CDR1 TSWWSYY and CDR2 QGS. The V and J ends lost 2 bases and 6 bases, in that order; junction bases with no gene match: 11. The CDR3 runs to 17 residues. CDR3 region: CALGEGVGDTKSYKLIF. The CDR3 coding sequence is TGTGCTCTTGGGGAAGGAGTGGGGGATACGAAGTCGTATAAACTCATCTTT.

This clone appeared a few times. A far larger clone is off by one base, so a read error is likely. Other nucleotide sequences from this sample produce the same CDR3. The gene calls are TRDV2 and TRDJ1; D is possibly TRDD3 (5 bases). Matching the DNA to germline supplied the J gene, which TCRdb does not give. CDR1 and CDR2 (germline): GEAIGNYY, EKD. The CDR3 runs 16 residues. The CDR3 DNA reads as TGTGCCTGCGACACCGTGGGGACCTCCCGCACCGATAAACTCATCTTT. As protein: CACDTVGTSRTDKLIF.

On this clone itself: It is likely a read error: a sequence one base away is far more abundant. Different DNA sequences within this sample yield the same CDR3. The chain uses TRDV1 and TRDJ1; D not resolved. The J gene, left out of TCRdb, was set here by checking the DNA against germline. V was clipped by 2 bases and J by 0 bases, with 22 bases between them. Germline V gives CDR1 TSWWSYY, CDR2 QGS. The CDR3 has 19 residues. DNA of the CDR3: TGTGCTCTTGGGGAATTGAGTCTCCTCCCACTAACGTACACCGATAAACTCATCTTT. Translating it yields CALGELSLLPLTYTDKLIF.

This clone was detected only a few times. This likely came from a read error, as a far larger clone is one base away. The genes are TRDV1 and TRDJ1; tentative D call: TRDD3 (6 bases). The J gene, absent from TCRdb, was called here by matching the DNA to germline. The CDR3 runs to 23 residues. Per the germline V gene, CDR1 is TSWWSYY and CDR2 is QGS. In DNA, the CDR3 is TGTGCTGTTGGGGAACCACCCCACCCAAAATGGCTGGGGTCAAAATCGGGGGGCGATAAACTCATCTTT. Amino acid sequence: CAVGEPPHPKWLGSKSGGDKLIF.

This clone was observed a few times. The protein that TCRdb holds for this DNA derives from a much larger clone and differs from the translated DNA at residue 13, which likely indicates a read error; the protein shown here is translated from the DNA. V is TRDV1 and J is TRDJ1, with TRDD3 matching over 13 bases. The J gene was not available in TCRdb and was assigned here by matching the DNA to germline segments. Germline V gives CDR1 TSWWSYY, CDR2 QGS. Trimming took 9 bases from V and 1 from J; bases not matched to a gene: 17. This CDR3 comprises 19 residues. The CDR3 here is CALNHKANWGIRSTDKLIF. In DNA, the CDR3 is TGTGCTCTCAATCACAAGGCAAACTGGGGGATACGGTCCACCGATAAACTCATCTTT.

This clone was seen a few times. This sequence is one base from a far larger clone and is likely a read error. The sample holds other DNA sequences that translate to the same CDR3. Called V gene: TRDV2; the J gene was not called; the tabulated D call, TRDD3, remains unverified against the DNA. The CDR3 extends over 18 amino acids. The germline CDR1 and CDR2 sequences are GEAIGNYY and EKD. The CDR3 here is CACDSKLGDTGYTDKLIF. CDR3 DNA sequence: TGTGCCTGTGACTCCAAACTGGGGGATACCGGGTACACCGATAAACTTATCTTT.

On this clone itself: This DNA's translation and the protein TCRdb lists, from a much larger clone, do not match at residue 10, likely due to a read error; the protein shown is translated from the DNA. This chain uses TRDV2 with TRDJ1; 11 bases line up with TRDD3. Since TCRdb gives no J gene, matching the DNA to germline was used here to assign it. V was pared by 3 bases and J by 0 bases, with 11 bases of the junction left unmatched. CDR3 length: 18 amino acids. Germline lookup yields CDR1 GEAIGNYY and CDR2 EKD. In nucleotides, the CDR3 is TGTGCCTGTGACTATGCTGGGGGATACAACATATACACCGATAAACTCATCTTT. This encodes CACDYAGGYNIYTDKLIF.

This clone was picked up a small number of times. The TCRdb protein comes from a much larger clone and disagrees with this DNA's translation at residue 4, likely due to a read error; the protein given here is derived from the DNA. CDR3 in amino acids: CACVPPNAWDTRQMFF. The CDR3, as DNA: TGTGCCTGTGTCCCCCCCAACGCCTGGGACACCCGACAGATGTTTTTC. The chain joins TRDV2 to TRDJ3, with D uncertain. No J gene is reported in TCRdb; it was inferred here by comparing the DNA with germline. Germline assignment: CDR1 GEAIGNYY and CDR2 EKD. The CDR3 length is 16 residues. Trimming cost V 5 bases and J 2 bases, with 12 bases left between them.

This clone was seen at least ten times. TCRdb's entry gives the protein of a much larger clone, which mismatches this DNA's translation at residue 13, likely from a read error; the protein reported here is translated from the DNA. The V call is TRDV2, the J call TRDJ1, with 11 positions matching TRDD3. Matching the DNA to germline supplied the J gene, which TCRdb does not give. CDR3 length: 16 amino acids. From germline, CDR1 is GEAIGNYY and CDR2 EKD. CDR3 amino acids: CACDTMGDTDTDRLIF. CDR3 DNA: TGTGCCTGTGACACGATGGGGGATACGGACACCGATAGACTCATCTTT.

In regard to this clone: A far larger clone is one nucleotide away, so this likely arose from a read error. This same CDR3 is encoded by further DNA sequences in the sample. This rearrangement joins TRDV1 to TRDJ1; TRDD3 agrees at 9 bases. The J gene, absent from TCRdb, was called here by matching the DNA to germline. The germline gives CDR1 TSWWSYY, CDR2 QGS. The CDR3 is 20 amino acids. The CDR3 DNA sequence: TGTGCTCTTGGGGAACCAGCCTCAGTAGTCTGGGGGATTTACACTGATAAACTCATCTTT. This codes for CALGEPASVVWGIYTDKLIF.

This clone has only a few counts. TCRdb's entry gives the protein of a much larger clone, which mismatches this DNA's translation at residue 9, likely from a read error; the protein reported here is translated from the DNA. This chain joins TRDV1 and TRDJ1; D is possibly TRDD3 (5 bases). TCRdb does not report a J gene; here it was assigned by matching the DNA to germline references. The germline CDR1 and CDR2 sequences are TSWWSYY and QGS. The CDR3 contains 16 residues. V shed 4 bases and J shed 1 base, with 16 bases lying between them. CDR3 region: CALGAPGWIITDKLIF. The DNA of the CDR3 is TGTGCTCTTGGGGCTCCTGGCTGGATAATCACCGATAAACTCATCTTT.

As for this clone: It differs at one base from a far larger clone, so likely a read error. The same CDR3 also results from other DNA sequences found in this sample. J is TRDJ1 and V is TRAV29/DV5; D possibly corresponds to TRDD3 (10 bases). The CDR3 is made up of 18 amino acids. The germline V and J ends were trimmed by 4 bases and 4 bases, with 29 bases remaining between them. The germline V gene encodes CDR1 NSMFDY and CDR2 ISSIKDK. The chain's CDR3 is CAAPSFLPHWGIVDKLIF. The CDR3 nucleotides are TGTGCAGCACCCTCCTTCCTACCTCACTGGGGGATCGTCGATAAACTCATCTTT.

As concerns this clone: The TCRdb record carries a much larger clone's protein, which differs from this DNA's translation at residue 11; a read error is the likely cause, and the protein listed here is the DNA translation. The CDR3 sequence: CALGELLTYRADKLIF. CDR3 nucleotides: TGTGCTCTTGGGGAACTATTGACCTATCGGGCCGATAAACTCATCTTT. J is TRDJ1 and V is TRDV1; D not certain. The J gene comes from matching the DNA to germline here; TCRdb lacks it. The CDR3 has 16 amino acids. Germline-derived CDR1 and CDR2 are TSWWSYY and QGS. Deletions cut 0 bases from V and 3 bases from J, with 14 bases between.

On this clone itself: The protein in TCRdb stems from a much larger clone and differs at residue 8 from this DNA's translation, likely a read error; here the protein is translated from the DNA. The CDR3 coding sequence is TGTGCCTGTGACATTCTTGGGTTGGGCACCGATAAACTCATCTTT. This codes for CACDILGLGTDKLIF. The chain combines TRDV2 with TRDJ1; D remains ambiguous. CDR1 is GEAIGNYY, CDR2 EKD, per germline. CDR3 length: 15 residues. The V and J ends lost 2 bases and 1 base respectively, with 13 bases between them.

A few counts support this clone. This likely came from a read error, as a far larger clone is one base away. The chain joins TRDV1 to TRDJ1, with 8 bases aligning to TRDD3. No J gene is reported in TCRdb; it was inferred here by comparing the DNA with germline. CDR3 size: 15 residues. Germline CDR1 and CDR2: TSWWSYY and QGS. As DNA, the CDR3 is TGCGCTCTTGGGGATACCTATGTGGGGGACGATAAACTCATCTTT. Translation gives CALGDTYVGDDKLIF.

Comment on this clone: A far larger clone is a single base away, which makes a read error likely. Other DNA sequences within the sample encode an identical CDR3. The rearrangement links TRDV1 to TRDJ1; tentative D call: TRDD3 (5 bases). The J gene, not given by TCRdb, was assigned here from a germline match of the nucleotide sequence. This CDR3 has 18 amino acids. Trimming removed 4 bases at V and 0 bases at J, with 21 bases between. CDR1 is TSWWSYY, CDR2 QGS, per germline. The CDR3 DNA reads as TGTGCTCTTGGGGCACCTAGGGCTGGCTTGGGGTACACCGATAAACTCATCTTT. Translated, it gives CALGAPRAGLGYTDKLIF.

Many counts were recorded for this clone. A single base is all that separates this from a far larger clone, so a read error is likely. Other DNA sequences from this sample encode an identical CDR3 as well. CDR3 sequence (DNA): TGTGCTCTTGGGGAAAAAAGGAGCCATGGTAAGCTCATCTTT. Protein: CALGEKRSHGKLIF. The chain couples TRDV1 to TRDJ1; no firm D call. CDR1 TSWWSYY and CDR2 QGS come from the germline V gene. Trimming took 2 bases from V and 11 from J, leaving 18 bases between them. The CDR3 runs to 14 residues.

With regard to this clone: The protein TCRdb lists belongs to a much larger clone and differs from this DNA's translation at residues 4 and 5, which points to a read error; the protein shown is made from the DNA. The V gene is TRDV2, the J gene TRDJ1; TRDD3 agrees at 9 bases. Germline V gene data show CDR1 as GEAIGNYY and CDR2 as EKD. The V and J ends lost 6 bases and 2 bases, in that order; junction bases with no gene match: 12. There are 16 residues in the CDR3. The CDR3 nucleotides are TGTGCCTGTCCAATTACTGGGGGACCAAGAACCGATAAACTCATCTTT. Translating gives CACPITGGPRTDKLIF.